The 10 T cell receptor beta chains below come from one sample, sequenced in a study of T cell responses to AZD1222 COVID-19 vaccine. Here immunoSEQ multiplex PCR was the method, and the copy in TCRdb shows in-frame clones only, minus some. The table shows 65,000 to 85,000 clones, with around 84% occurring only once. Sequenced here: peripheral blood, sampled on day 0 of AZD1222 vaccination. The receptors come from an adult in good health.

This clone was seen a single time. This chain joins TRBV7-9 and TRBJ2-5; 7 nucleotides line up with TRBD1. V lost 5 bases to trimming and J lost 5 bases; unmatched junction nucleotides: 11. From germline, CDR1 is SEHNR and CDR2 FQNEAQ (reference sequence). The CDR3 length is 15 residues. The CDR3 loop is CASSADRAGLETQYF. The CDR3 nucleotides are TGTGCCAGCAGCGCCGACAGGGCAGGATTGGAGACCCAGTACTTC.

The CDR3 here is CASSQLSGGEVTDTQYF. CDR3 DNA sequence: TGTGCCAGCAGCCAATTAAGCGGGGGGGAGGTCACAGATACGCAGTATTTT. The rearrangement uses TRBV4-2 and TRBJ2-3; TRBD2 matches at 10 bases. The germline V gene encodes CDR1 LGHNA and CDR2 YNFKEQ. J was trimmed by 2 bases and V by 2 bases; bases with no gene match: 7. The CDR3 covers 17 residues.

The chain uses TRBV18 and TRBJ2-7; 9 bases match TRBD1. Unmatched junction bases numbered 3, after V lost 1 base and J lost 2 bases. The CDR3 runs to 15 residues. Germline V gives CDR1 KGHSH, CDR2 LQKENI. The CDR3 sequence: CASSPRTGATYEQYF. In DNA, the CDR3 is TGTGCCAGCTCACCACGGACAGGGGCAACCTACGAGCAGTACTTC.

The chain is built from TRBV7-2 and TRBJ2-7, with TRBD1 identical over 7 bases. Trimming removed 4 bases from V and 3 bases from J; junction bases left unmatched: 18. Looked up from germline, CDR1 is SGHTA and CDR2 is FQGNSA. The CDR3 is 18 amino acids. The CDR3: CASSSTWVGQDVFYEQYF. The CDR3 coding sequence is TGTGCCAGCAGCTCAACTTGGGTCGGACAGGACGTGTTCTACGAGCAGTACTTC.

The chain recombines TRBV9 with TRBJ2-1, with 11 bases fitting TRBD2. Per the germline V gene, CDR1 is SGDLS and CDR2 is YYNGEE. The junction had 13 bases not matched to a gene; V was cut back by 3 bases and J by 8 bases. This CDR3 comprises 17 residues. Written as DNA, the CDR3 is TGTGCCAGCAGCGCTCCCGGGACTAGCGGTCCCCGGGATGAGCAGTTCTTC. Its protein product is CASSAPGTSGPRDEQFF.

This chain's CDR3 is CASSPVPNYGYTF. The CDR3 nucleotides read TGTGCCAGCTCACCAGTACCTAACTATGGCTACACCTTC. This rearrangement joins TRBV18 to TRBJ1-2; D gene uncertain. This CDR3 has 13 amino acids. CDR1 KGHSH and CDR2 LQKENI come from the germline V gene. Trimming removed 2 bases from V and 0 bases from J, with 4 bases in between.

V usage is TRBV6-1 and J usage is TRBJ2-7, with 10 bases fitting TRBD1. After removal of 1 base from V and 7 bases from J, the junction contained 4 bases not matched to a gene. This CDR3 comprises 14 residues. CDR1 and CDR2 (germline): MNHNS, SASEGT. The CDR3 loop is CASSEGTGGREQYF. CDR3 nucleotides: TGTGCCAGCAGTGAAGGGACAGGGGGGAGGGAGCAGTACTTC.

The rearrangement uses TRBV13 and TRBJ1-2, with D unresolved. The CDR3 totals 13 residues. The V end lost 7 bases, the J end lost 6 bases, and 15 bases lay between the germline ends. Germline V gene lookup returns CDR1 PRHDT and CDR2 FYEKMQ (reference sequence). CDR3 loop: CASNHLLKDGYTF. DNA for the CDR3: TGTGCCAGCAACCATCTGCTCAAGGATGGCTACACCTTC.

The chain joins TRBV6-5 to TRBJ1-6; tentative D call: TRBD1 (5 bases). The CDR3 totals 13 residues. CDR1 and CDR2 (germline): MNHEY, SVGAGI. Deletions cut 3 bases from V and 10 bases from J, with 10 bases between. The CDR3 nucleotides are TGTGCCAGCAGTTATGAGGGGTACTCACCCCTCCACTTT. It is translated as CASSYEGYSPLHF.

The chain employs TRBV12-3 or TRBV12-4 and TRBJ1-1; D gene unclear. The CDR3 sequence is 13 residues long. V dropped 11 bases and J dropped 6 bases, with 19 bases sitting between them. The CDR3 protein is CAGSRRASSEAFF. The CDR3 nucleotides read TGTGCCGGGAGTAGGAGGGCCTCATCTGAAGCTTTCTTT.